The 10 T cell receptor beta chains in this list originate from one sample, sequenced in a study of T-cell memory formation after mild COVID-19. One entry per CDR3 protein results from TCRdb running MiXCR on the 5' RACE reads. The profile shows approximately 190,000 distinct CDR3 sequences, approximately 16% of them singletons. Source material: PBMCs or a T cell subset sorted from them (not recorded which). All receptors derive from an adult woman who had mild COVID-19 (a few samples of this study predate the infection). Cell type and time point are not known.

This clonotype was found a few times. The chain couples TRBV12-3 or TRBV12-4 to TRBJ2-4; D is undetermined. The CDR3 length is 13 residues. The ends were cut back, 3 bases at V and 1 base at J, with 4 bases in the middle. The CDR3 protein is CASSFLAKNIQYF. In DNA, the CDR3 is TGTGCCAGCAGTTTTTTGGCCAAAAACATTCAGTACTTC.

J is TRBJ2-2 and V is TRBV14, with D uncertain. This CDR3 spans 13 amino acids. Looked up from germline, CDR1 is SGHDN and CDR2 is FVKESK. The V end was cut by 4 bases, the J end by 7 bases, with 10 bases between. CDR3 sequence reads: CASSPLGSGELFF. CDR3 sequence (DNA): TGTGCCAGCAGCCCTCTAGGCAGCGGGGAGCTGTTTTTT.

This clonotype has just a few counts. V usage is TRBV19 and J usage is TRBJ1-5, with D unresolved. Trimming pared 0 bases from V and 7 bases from J, leaving 7 bases between. The germline V gene has CDR1 LNHDA and CDR2 SQIVND (reference sequence). The CDR3 is 13 amino acids. The DNA of the CDR3 is TGTGCCAGTAGTATAGAGTTGGGGCAGCCCCAGCATTTT. This translates into CASSIELGQPQHF.

In its sample, this clonotype was seen a few times. The V gene is TRBV20-1, the J gene TRBJ1-6, with D unclear. The germline V gene has CDR1 DFQATT and CDR2 SNEGSKA (reference sequence). V was trimmed by 4 bases and J by 6 bases, leaving 13 bases between them. CDR3 length: 14 residues. In nucleotides, the CDR3 is TGCAGTGCTATCCGGACCCGTGGTAATTCACCCCTCCACTTT. Its protein is CSAIRTRGNSPLHF.

This chain joins TRBV20-1 and TRBJ2-3, with a weak D call TRBD2 (5 bases). V was clipped by 1 base and J by 0 bases, with 20 bases between them. This CDR3 has 18 amino acids. The germline gives CDR1 DFQATT, CDR2 SNEGSKA (reference sequence). CDR3 DNA: TGCAGTGCTAGAGCTATAGTCAGCGGTAAGACCAGCACAGATACGCAGTATTTT. Amino acid sequence: CSARAIVSGKTSTDTQYF.

This clonotype was counted ten times or more. The chain couples TRBV5-1 to TRBJ2-3; a weak D match, TRBD2 (5 bases). The CDR3 has 17 residues. Trimming shortened V by 0 bases and J by 6 bases, and 20 bases separated the two germline ends. CDR1 and CDR2 from the germline V gene are SGHRS and YFSETQ. CDR3 loop: CASSLARASAGSDTQYF. The DNA of the CDR3 is TGCGCCAGCAGCTTGGCGCGGGCGTCTGCCGGGTCCGATACGCAGTATTTT.

V gene TRBV7-3 combines with J gene TRBJ1-5; 9 bases fit TRBD1. From germline, CDR1 is SGHTA and CDR2 FQGTGA. V shed 5 bases and J 7 bases; nucleotides not matched to a gene: 3. The CDR3 is made up of 13 amino acids. The CDR3 sequence is CASSPDRGQPQHF. The CDR3 nucleotides are TGTGCCAGCAGCCCTGACAGGGGGCAGCCCCAGCATTTT.

The rearrangement uses TRBV10-3 and TRBJ2-5, with D possibly TRBD2 on 6 matching bases. This CDR3 has 15 residues. V shed 5 bases and J shed 5 bases, with 18 bases lying between them. Germline V lookup: CDR1 ENHRY, CDR2 SYGVKD. CDR3 amino acids: CAISSQGGVRETQYF. CDR3 sequence (DNA): TGTGCCATCAGTTCCCAGGGAGGTGTTAGGGAGACCCAGTACTTC.

This clonotype appeared many times. The J gene is TRBJ2-2, the V gene TRBV5-1; the D is unclear. The CDR3 is made up of 15 amino acids. V lost 1 base, J lost 4 bases, and 11 bases lay in between. Germline V lookup: CDR1 SGHRS, CDR2 YFSETQ. For the CDR3, the DNA is TGCGCCAGCAGCTTGACAAGGACCCCCACCGGGGAGCTGTTTTTT. Protein sequence: CASSLTRTPTGELFF.

The chain has TRBV4-1 and TRBJ1-1; a weak D match, TRBD1 (5 bases). The CDR3 loop spans 14 amino acids. Trimming removed 1 base from V and 6 bases from J, with 12 bases in between. CDR1 is MGHRA, CDR2 YSYEKL, per germline. The CDR3 here is CASSQVGSGPEAFF. In nucleotides, the CDR3 is TGCGCCAGCAGCCAAGTGGGATCGGGACCTGAAGCTTTCTTT.